This T cell receptor (beta chain) was recovered during a study of cytomegalovirus exposure and HLA in healthy donors. Study findings and constraints: Earlier findings revealed that most TCR beta V segments proved productive either about 87% or about 30% of the time. Some segments of the V type, notably TRBV6-2 and TRBV6-3, were excluded as indistinguishable.

As regards this clone: Its specificity is unknown.

The CDR3 is 16 amino acids. J lost 1 base, V lost 6 bases, and 11 bases had no gene match. Germline CDR1 SGHAT, CDR2 FQNNGV. Both 60 Vbeta primers and 13 Jbeta primers went into the PCR. Method: immunoSEQ multiplex PCR; TCRdb's copy keeps in-frame clones and lacks some. The sample shows 95,000 or so clones, roughly 79% of them seen only once. V usage is TRBV11-2 and J usage is TRBJ2-5; 7 bases agree with TRBD1. The sequencing sample was made of PBMCs. This TCR was recovered from a woman in her thirties or forties in good health and CMV-seronegative. The CDR3 nucleotides are TGTGCCAGCAGAGGCGTTGGGGACAGACGCCAAGAGACCCAGTACTTC. It encodes CASRGVGDRRQETQYF.